The rows below give T cell receptor beta chains drawn from one sample of a study of blood T cells in healthy people across ages. TCRdb re-called the 5' RACE reads with MiXCR, one entry per CDR3 protein. The sample shows around 900,000 distinct CDR3 sequences, about 53% of them seen only once. The source material was blood. These receptors all stem from an older woman in good health. The CDR3 runs from the conserved cysteine through the conserved F or W. The D gene is left open where the match is weak. Clone size is given for some rows only: seen once, a few or many times, or a class if the clone is expanded.

size	J	D	V	DNA	CDR3
-	TRBJ2-5	TRBD2	TRBV7-2	TGTGCCAGCAGCTTGCAGCGGGGTAAAGAGACCCAGTACTTC	CASSLQRGKETQYF
few	TRBJ2-7	TRBD2	TRBV2	TGTGCCAGCAGCGTAGCGGGCGGGTTGACGGAGCAGTACTTC	CASSVAGGLTEQYF
-	TRBJ2-7	TRBD2	TRBV2	TGTGCCAGCAAGTCTAGCGGGATCTACGAGCAGTACTTC	CASKSSGIYEQYF
-	TRBJ2-3	TRBD2	TRBV6-2/TRBV6-3	TGTGCCAGCAGAGCAACTAGCGGGGGACTCACAGATACGCAGTATTTT	CASRATSGGLTDTQYF
-	TRBJ2-3	TRBD2	TRBV20-1	TGCAGTGAGTTGGGCGGGAGGACTAGCACAGATACGCAGTATTTT	CSELGGRTSTDTQYF
-	TRBJ2-3	-	TRBV28	TGTGCCAGCAGTCCCAGCGATTCGCCCACAGATACGCAGTATTTT	CASSPSDSPTDTQYF
-	TRBJ1-1	-	TRBV18	TGTGCCAGCTCACGATCAACACAGGGAACGAACACTGAAGCTTTCTTT	CASSRSTQGTNTEAFF
few	TRBJ1-4	TRBD1	TRBV24-1	TGTGCCACCAGTGATTCTTCGACAGGGCAAAATGAAAAACTGTTTTTT	CATSDSSTGQNEKLFF
many	TRBJ2-1	-	TRBV2	TGTGCCACAGGAGACGGACTAAGCTCCTACAATGAGCAGTTCTTC	CATGDGLSSYNEQFF
-	TRBJ1-2	-	TRBV6-7	TGTGCCAGCAGCGGCCTGGGTCGCCGTTATGGCTACACCTTC	CASSGLGRRYGYTF
few	TRBJ2-6	-	TRBV12-3/TRBV12-4	TGTGCCAGCAAACATTCTGGGGCCAACGTCCTGACTTTC	CASKHSGANVLTF
-	TRBJ2-7	-	TRBV9	TGTGCCAGCAGCGTACGAGCGGCATCCTACGAGCAGTACTTC	CASSVRAASYEQYF
once	TRBJ1-1	-	TRBV4-2	TGTGCCAGCAGCCCTGACCAGGACACTGAAGCTTTCTTT	CASSPDQDTEAFF
-	TRBJ1-1	TRBD1	TRBV29-1	TGCAGCGGATCAGGGGGCGCGGGGGCTTTCTTT	CSGSGGAGAFF
few	TRBJ2-6	-	TRBV12-3/TRBV12-4	TGTGCCAGCGCATACACATCGGGCAGGGCTCGTTCGGAAGGGGCCAACGTCCTGACTTTC	CASAYTSGRARSEGANVLTF
-	TRBJ2-3	TRBD1	TRBV9	TGTGCCAGCAGCGTCCGGGACAGGGCCATAGATACGCAGTATTTT	CASSVRDRAIDTQYF
many	TRBJ2-7	-	TRBV5-1	TGCGCCAGCAGCTTGGACGGGACGTGGGAGCAGTACTTC	CASSLDGTWEQYF
-	TRBJ2-3	-	TRBV9	TGTGCCAGCAGGAAAGGAAGCGCAGATACGCAGTATTTT	CASRKGSADTQYF
-	TRBJ1-1	-	TRBV12-3/TRBV12-4	TGTGCCAGCAGTTTAACGAGTGAAGCTTTCTTT	CASSLTSEAFF
-	TRBJ2-5	-	TRBV5-6	TGTGCCAGCAGCCCGGAGAGTCAAGAGACCCAGTACTTC	CASSPESQETQYF
-	TRBJ2-5	TRBD1	TRBV3-1	TGTGCCAGCAGCCTACAGGGGCGTCGGCAAGAGACCCAGTACTTC	CASSLQGRRQETQYF
-	TRBJ2-3	-	TRBV29-1	TGCAGCGTTGCCCAATTTGGGGCGACAGATACGCAGTATTTT	CSVAQFGATDTQYF
-	TRBJ1-1	-	TRBV20-1	TGCAGTGCAAACGACGAGGAGCCAGCTGAAGCTTTCTTT	CSANDEEPAEAFF
many	TRBJ2-7	-	TRBV28	TGTGCCAGCAGAGGAGATGAGCAGTACTTC	CASRGDEQYF
few	TRBJ2-5	-	TRBV2	TGTGCCAGCAGTGAAGACAGGATTAGTGAGACCCAGTACTTC	CASSEDRISETQYF
once	TRBJ2-1	-	TRBV3-1	TGTGCCAGCAGCCGCAGACTAGTGTCCTTATTCGGGGGCAATGAGCAGTTCTTC	CASSRRLVSLFGGNEQFF
few	TRBJ2-3	-	TRBV20-1	TGCAGTGCCCTCGACCACACAGATACGCAGTATTTT	CSALDHTDTQYF
-	TRBJ2-3	TRBD2	TRBV20-1	TGCAGTGCTTTCCGACTAGCGGGAGCACGGGCAGATACGCAGTATTTT	CSAFRLAGARADTQYF
many	TRBJ2-7	-	TRBV29-1	TGCAGCGTCGAGGGGACAACCTACGAGCAGTACTTC	CSVEGTTYEQYF
few	TRBJ2-3	-	TRBV5-1	TGCGTCAGTTCACAAACTAACACAGATACGCAGTATTTT	CVSSQTNTDTQYF